Presented here are 27 T cell receptor beta chains from one specimen sequenced in a study of shared clonotypes between healthy human individuals. TCRdb's table, derived via immunoSEQ multiplex PCR, lists solely in-frame clones and lacks some. The repertoire holds under 850,000 clones, with roughly two thirds as singletons. The sequencing input was memory CD4+ T cells sorted from blood. This sample's subset: CD45RA-negative fraction. The source of these receptors is a woman aged 25 to 45 in good health.

The rearrangement links TRBV11-2 to TRBJ1-5, with 10 bases identical to TRBD1. The length of the CDR3 is 16 residues. CDR1 and CDR2 (germline): SGHAT, FQNNGV. The V segment lost 4 bases and the J segment 4 bases; nucleotides outside the gene matches: 7. CDR3 protein: CASSSRQGARNQPQHF. CDR3 nucleotide sequence: TGTGCCAGCAGCTCAAGACAGGGGGCGCGTAATCAGCCCCAGCATTTT.

The V gene is TRBV14, the J gene TRBJ1-1, with TRBD1 as a possible D gene (6 bases). The CDR3 spans 15 residues. The V end lost 5 bases, the J end lost 3 bases, and 16 bases lay between the germline ends. Germline-derived CDR1 and CDR2 are SGHDN and FVKESK. For the CDR3, the DNA is TGTGCCAGCAGCAAATACCAGGGGACGGACACTGAAGCTTTCTTT. This sequence encodes CASSKYQGTDTEAFF.

The chain links TRBV27 to TRBJ2-7, with D tentatively TRBD2 (5 bases). The germline gives CDR1 MNHEY, CDR2 SMNVEV (reference sequence). This CDR3 is built from 14 residues. The V gene lost 3 bases and the J gene lost 3 bases, with 12 bases spanning the gap. DNA for the CDR3: TGTGCCAGCAGTTTTCGAGGGAGCCGCTACGAGCAGTACTTC. Protein: CASSFRGSRYEQYF.

V gene TRBV19 combines with J gene TRBJ2-5; 8 bases align to TRBD1. The J call is uncertain, as TRBJ2-7 better fits the DNA end. Germline V gene lookup returns CDR1 LNHDA and CDR2 SQIVND (reference sequence). CDR3 length: 15 amino acids. The CDR3 spells CASSTRQGSPYEQYF. CDR3 in DNA: TGTGCCAGTAGTACCCGACAGGGGTCCCCCTACGAGCAGTACTTC.

In this sample, this clone turned up a few times. The chain uses TRBV15 and TRBJ2-7, with D hard to call. Trimming took off 0 bases at V and 6 bases at J, with 12 bases between the two ends. Germline CDR1 reads LNHNV; CDR2 reads YYDKDF (reference sequence). The CDR3 has 14 residues. For the CDR3, the DNA is TGTGCCACCAGCAGAGATTTCTATTCTGCCGAGCAGTACTTC. Protein product: CATSRDFYSAEQYF.

This sequence joins TRBV18 and TRBJ2-1; 8 bases match TRBD2. The CDR3 consists of 16 residues. Looked up from germline, CDR1 is KGHSH and CDR2 is LQKENI. V lost 0 bases to trimming and J lost 7 bases; unmatched junction nucleotides: 8. The CDR3 spells CASSPPTSGRLNEQFF. Here the CDR3 DNA reads TGTGCCAGCTCACCACCCACCAGCGGGAGATTGAATGAGCAGTTCTTC.

This clone was recorded a few times. This rearrangement joins TRBV5-1 to TRBJ2-7, with TRBD1 identical over 9 bases. There are 15 residues in the CDR3. The germline V gene encodes CDR1 SGHRS and CDR2 YFSETQ. J lost 3 bases, V lost 4 bases, and 8 bases had no gene match. The CDR3: CASSPTRDRVYEQYF. The CDR3 coding sequence is TGCGCCAGCAGCCCAACCCGGGACAGGGTCTACGAGCAGTACTTC.

V usage is TRBV10-2 and J usage is TRBJ1-2; D is unresolved. Germline CDR1 is WSHSY and CDR2 is SAAADI. Trimming removed 8 bases from V and 4 bases from J, with 11 bases in between. The CDR3 runs to 12 residues. The CDR3 nucleotides read TGCGCCAGCTCAGCGGGTCCCTATGGCTACACCTTC. Its translation is CASSAGPYGYTF.

The chain is built from TRBV5-1 and TRBJ2-7; TRBD1 matches at 9 bases. Germline CDR1 SGHRS, CDR2 YFSETQ. V was clipped by 4 bases and J by 2 bases; unmatched bases: 7. The CDR3 extends over 15 amino acids. CDR3 coding DNA: TGCGCCAGCAGCCCGGGGACAGGGCTTCCCTACGAGCAGTACTTC. This encodes CASSPGTGLPYEQYF.

The chain employs TRBV20-1 and TRBJ2-7; D unclear. Per germline, CDR1 DFQATT and CDR2 SNEGSKA (reference sequence). V was clipped by 0 bases and J by 6 bases, with 6 bases between them. This CDR3 contains 11 residues. The CDR3 protein is CSAREDGEQYF. The CDR3 nucleotides are TGCAGTGCTAGAGAAGATGGCGAGCAGTACTTC.

The chain has TRBV28 and TRBJ2-1; 10 positions match TRBD1. CDR3 length: 14 residues. Germline CDR1 is MDHEN and CDR2 is SYDVKM. J gave up 3 bases and V 7 bases, and 3 bases lay outside the gene matches. CDR3 sequence (DNA): TGTGCCAGCATCGGGACAGGGGACTACAATGAGCAGTTCTTC. Residues: CASIGTGDYNEQFF.

This clone has only one observation. The V and J genes are TRBV28 and TRBJ2-7; D might be TRBD1 (6 bases). V was pared by 6 bases and J by 13 bases, with 13 bases between. CDR1 MDHEN and CDR2 SYDVKM come from the germline V gene. The CDR3 has 10 residues. CDR3 sequence reads: CASRDRRFYF. The DNA for the CDR3 is TGTGCCAGCAGAGACAGGCGCTTTTACTTC.

This chain connects TRBV27 to TRBJ1-5; 9 nucleotides line up with TRBD1. J gave up 4 bases and V 5 bases, and 3 bases lay outside the gene matches. The CDR3 contains 14 residues. Looked up from germline, CDR1 is MNHEY and CDR2 is SMNVEV (reference sequence). CDR3 in amino acids: CASSRGQGNQPQHF. The CDR3 DNA is TGTGCCAGCAGTCGCGGACAGGGGAATCAGCCCCAGCATTTT.

This clone was seen a single time. This chain uses TRBV28 with TRBJ2-5; 7 nucleotides line up with TRBD1. CDR1 is MDHEN and CDR2 is SYDVKM in the germline V gene. The trim removed 5 bases at V and 4 bases at J, leaving 10 bases unmatched. This CDR3 is 15 amino acids long. The CDR3 spells CASSTPLDRAETQYF. CDR3 coding DNA: TGTGCCAGCAGTACCCCCCTCGACAGGGCAGAGACCCAGTACTTC.

CDR3 DNA: TGTGCCAGCAGCCCGGGGACTACAAGCTACGAGCAGTACTTC. Translating gives CASSPGTTSYEQYF. The rearrangement uses TRBV11-2 and TRBJ2-7, with 7 nucleotides matching TRBD2. The CDR3 contains 14 residues. V was clipped by 5 bases and J by 3 bases; unmatched bases: 7. CDR1 and CDR2 from the germline V gene are SGHAT and FQNNGV.

V and J are TRBV28 and TRBJ1-5, with D perhaps TRBD1 (5 bases). V was trimmed by 4 bases and J by 2 bases, leaving 12 bases between them. The CDR3 contains 15 residues. Germline assignment: CDR1 MDHEN and CDR2 SYDVKM. In nucleotides, the CDR3 is TGTGCCAGCAGTTCAGGCAGGGCGGGCAATCAGCCCCAGCATTTT. Translating it yields CASSSGRAGNQPQHF.

This chain joins TRBV29-1 and TRBJ2-7; D is possibly TRBD1 or TRBD2 (5 bases each). Germline CDR1 is SQVTM and CDR2 is ANQGSEA. The V end lost 4 bases, the J end lost 3 bases, and 10 bases lay between the germline ends. The CDR3 has 12 residues. The CDR3 sequence: CSVARAGYEQYF. The CDR3 DNA reads as TGCAGCGTTGCCAGGGCGGGCTACGAGCAGTACTTC.

The chain has TRBV2 and TRBJ2-2; D gene uncertain. Between the trimmed V and J ends, which lost 6 bases and 0 bases, there was a span of 11 bases. This CDR3 contains 15 residues. In germline, CDR1 is SNHLY, CDR2 FYNNEI. The CDR3 nucleotides read TGTGCCAGCAGCGGCGATGGCGCGAACACCGGGGAGCTGTTTTTT. Its protein product is CASSGDGANTGELFF.

The rearrangement joins TRBV11-2 to TRBJ2-7, with 8 bases fitting TRBD1. The CDR3 covers 14 residues. In germline, CDR1 is SGHAT, CDR2 FQNNGV. J was trimmed by 4 bases and V by 5 bases; bases with no gene match: 7. The CDR3 region has the DNA TGTGCCAGCAGCCCCGGACAGGGAAGATACGAGCAGTACTTC. The encoded protein is CASSPGQGRYEQYF.

The rearrangement uses TRBV5-1 and TRBJ2-1, with D possibly TRBD2 on 6 matching bases. The CDR3 is made up of 15 amino acids. The germline V gene encodes CDR1 SGHRS and CDR2 YFSETQ. Trimming took off 1 base at V and 6 bases at J, with 14 bases between the two ends. CDR3 sequence: CASSLSASEGNEQFF. The CDR3 DNA is TGCGCCAGCAGCTTGTCTGCTAGCGAGGGCAATGAGCAGTTCTTC.

V is TRBV27 and J is TRBJ2-2; D remains ambiguous. The CDR3 contains 13 residues. V gave up 6 bases and J gave up 3 bases, with 8 bases separating them. Germline-derived CDR1 and CDR2 are MNHEY and SMNVEV (reference sequence). The CDR3 is CASRKWDTGELFF. CDR3 in DNA: TGTGCCAGCAGGAAGTGGGACACCGGGGAGCTGTTTTTT.

This clone appeared once. Other nucleotide sequences in the sample specify the same CDR3. The chain recombines TRBV27 with TRBJ1-1; D perhaps matches TRBD1 (6 bases). Looked up from germline, CDR1 is MNHEY and CDR2 is SMNVEV (reference sequence). The CDR3 length is 14 residues. V lost 6 bases and J lost 1, with 12 bases in between. The CDR3 DNA reads as TGTGCCAGCAGCCTACAGGGAAGGAACACTGAAGCTTTCTTT. Translated: CASSLQGRNTEAFF.

There are a few counts of this clone. The rearrangement links TRBV19 to TRBJ2-1, with 7 positions matching TRBD1. This CDR3 comprises 15 residues. Germline assignment: CDR1 LNHDA and CDR2 SQIVND (reference sequence). The V segment lost 5 bases and the J segment 3 bases; nucleotides outside the gene matches: 7. CDR3 loop: CASSPGQASYNEQFF. The DNA for the CDR3 is TGTGCCAGTAGTCCCGGACAGGCGAGCTACAATGAGCAGTTCTTC.

CDR3 nucleotide sequence: TGTGCCACCAGCAGACCTCCACAACATGGACAAGCCTCCTATGGCTACACCTTC. Its protein product is CATSRPPQHGQASYGYTF. J is TRBJ1-2 and V is TRBV15; tentatively, D is TRBD1 (5 bases). The V and J ends lost 2 bases and 4 bases respectively, with 23 bases between them. The CDR3 length is 18 residues. Germline V gene lookup returns CDR1 LNHNV and CDR2 YYDKDF (reference sequence).

In DNA, the CDR3 is TGTGCCAGCAGCTGTCGGTTAGGGACTTTAAACGCTGAAGCTTTCTTT. Protein sequence: CASSCRLGTLNAEAFF. The chain uses TRBV6-6 and TRBJ1-1; TRBD1 might be the D (5 bases). Trimming stripped 6 bases from V and 6 bases from J, with 23 bases between. CDR3 length equals 16 residues. Looked up from germline, CDR1 is MNHNY and CDR2 is SVGAGI (reference sequence).

This clone came up once. The chain links TRBV28 to TRBJ1-6; TRBD1 matches at 7 bases. From germline, CDR1 is MDHEN and CDR2 SYDVKM. This CDR3 is built from 15 residues. Trimming took 6 bases from V and 7 from J; bases not matched to a gene: 9. The CDR3 region is CASSSPGTANSPLHF. CDR3 in DNA: TGTGCCAGCAGCTCCCCGGGGACAGCCAATTCACCCCTCCACTTT. The variable domain in full, completed from reference TRBV28 and TRBJ1-6, reads DVKVTQSSRYLVKRTGEKVFLECVQDMDHENMFWYRQDPGLGLRLIYFSYDVKMKEKGDIPEGYSVSREKKERFSLILESASTNQTSMYLCASSSPGTANSPLHFGNGTRLTVT.

J is TRBJ2-3 and V is TRBV27; the D gene could be TRBD1 or TRBD2 (5 bases each). The ends were cut back, 3 bases at V and 5 bases at J, with 18 bases in the middle. Germline CDR1 and CDR2: MNHEY and SMNVEV (reference sequence). The CDR3 length is 16 residues. Here the CDR3 DNA reads TGTGCCAGCAGTTTGGATCAGGGTACGGGGCAAGATACGCAGTATTTT. It yields the protein CASSLDQGTGQDTQYF.